This TCR beta chain was documented in a study of blood T cell repertoires in COVID-19. About the study: Both acute and convalescent COVID-19 samples were obtained from the United States, Italy and Spain. The cDNA or gDNA used as material had been derived from T cells, B-cell-depleted T cells, or PBMCs.

This clone was picked up a small number of times. Original processing methods: For nucleated cells, counts were estimated from reference gene primer amplification. The method was immunoSEQ multiplex PCR; TCRdb's version includes in-frame clones alone and lacks a portion of them. Clonal size and the V and J genes are those of that table, whereas D and trimming came from the DNA. The sample gives approximately 90,000 clones, roughly three quarters of which show up once; approximately 22% is in the top ten. The origin of this receptor is a human donor in a cohort sampled during active COVID-19. Sequencing was carried out using peripheral blood.

CDR3 sequence: CSASLSRGAGELFF. In nucleotides, the CDR3 is TGCAGTGCTAGTCTTAGCAGGGGGGCCGGGGAGCTGTTTTTT. The chain recombines TRBV20-1 with TRBJ2-2; perhaps TRBD1 as D (7 bases). The CDR3 is made up of 14 amino acids. V lost 3 bases, J lost 6 bases, and 14 bases lay in between. CDR1 is DFQATT, CDR2 SNEGSKA, per germline (reference sequence).